These T cell receptor beta chains were read from a single sample in a study of blood T cell repertoires in COVID-19. Assay used: immunoSEQ multiplex PCR; TCRdb lists only in-frame clones, some missing. The sample shows approximately 210,000 clones, roughly 87% of them seen only once. Sequencing input: peripheral blood. The receptors were gathered from a man aged 40-49 years with active or convalescent COVID-19. The CDR3 runs from the conserved cysteine through the conserved F or W. D genes are given only for firm matches. Clone size is stated in some rows and not others, as once, few, many or a class when expanded.

size	D	J	V	CDR3	DNA
NA	TRBD1	TRBJ1-3	TRBV28	CASSFMGQGNVGNTIYF	TGTGCCAGCAGTTTTATGGGACAGGGGAACGTTGGAAACACCATATATTTT
NA	TRBD2	TRBJ2-5	TRBV5-1	CASSPGTSGRETQYF	TGCGCCAGCAGCCCCGGGACTAGCGGGAGAGAGACCCAGTACTTC
NA	TRBD2	TRBJ2-3	TRBV4-1	CASSQLAGAQYF	TGCGCCAGCAGCCAACTAGCGGGGGCGCAGTATTTT
few	TRBD1	TRBJ1-3	TRBV3-1/TRBV3-2	CASSRIAGGGNTIYF	TGTGCCAGCAGCCGTATTGCAGGGGGTGGAAACACCATATATTTT
NA	NA	TRBJ2-5	TRBV18	CASSPIQGRRNQETQYF	TGTGCCAGCTCACCAATTCAGGGAAGGCGGAACCAAGAGACCCAGTACTTC
NA	TRBD2	TRBJ2-7	TRBV4-2	CASSQEASGGPISEQYF	TGTGCCAGCAGCCAAGAGGCTAGCGGGGGCCCTATCTCGGAGCAGTACTTC
NA	NA	TRBJ2-1	TRBV19	CASSPGARYNEQFF	TGTGCCAGTAGTCCAGGGGCACGTTACAATGAGCAGTTCTTC
NA	TRBD1	TRBJ2-7	TRBV27	CASSDGQGPYEQYF	TGTGCCAGCAGCGATGGACAGGGGCCCTACGAGCAGTACTTC
NA	NA	TRBJ1-1	TRBV19	CASSIDLGGNTEAFF	TGTGCCAGTAGTATAGATCTAGGGGGTAACACTGAAGCTTTCTTT
NA	NA	TRBJ1-2	TRBV28	CASSFGTSYGYTF	TGTGCCAGCAGTTTCGGGACAAGTTATGGCTACACCTTC
NA	NA	TRBJ1-3	TRBV11-2	CASSWAGSGNTIYF	TGTGCCAGCAGCTGGGCGGGCTCTGGAAACACCATATATTTT
NA	TRBD1	TRBJ1-5	TRBV15	CATSRSGTGGQPQHF	TGTGCCACCAGCAGATCGGGGACAGGGGGCCAGCCCCAGCATTTT
NA	TRBD2	TRBJ2-5	TRBV30	CAWSVRGGETQYF	TGTGCCTGGAGTGTCCGGGGGGGGGAGACCCAGTACTTC
few	TRBD1	TRBJ1-2	TRBV27	CASSLGTGGDGYTF	TGTGCCAGCAGTTTAGGCACAGGGGGGGATGGCTACACCTTC
NA	NA	TRBJ1-2	TRBV5-1	CASSLDVVGAYGYTF	TGCGCCAGCAGCTTGGATGTTGTGGGGGCTTATGGCTACACCTTC
once	NA	TRBJ1-1	TRBV27	CASSYYPLNTEAFF	TGTGCCAGCAGTTACTACCCACTGAACACTGAAGCTTTCTTT
NA	NA	TRBJ2-7	TRBV11-2	CASRSLGGGPTTFYEQYF	TGTGCCAGCAGGAGTCTTGGGGGCGGGCCCACTACTTTCTACGAGCAGTACTTC
NA	NA	TRBJ1-2	TRBV7-9	CASNQNGGGYTF	TGTGCCAGCAACCAAAACGGAGGTGGCTACACCTTC
NA	TRBD1	TRBJ1-5	TRBV2	CASSEARSDKYSTGGNQPQHF	TGTGCCAGCAGTGAAGCTCGAAGTGACAAATATTCGACAGGGGGCAATCAGCCCCAGCATTTT
NA	TRBD2	TRBJ2-7	TRBV28	CASSLGGGEQYF	TGTGCCAGCAGTTTAGGGGGGGGCGAGCAGTACTTC
NA	NA	TRBJ2-7	TRBV28	CASSEGSSYEQYF	TGTGCCAGCAGTGAGGGCTCCTCCTACGAGCAGTACTTC
NA	TRBD1	TRBJ1-5	TRBV19	CASSIGQGIQPQHF	TGTGCCAGTAGTATCGGACAGGGGATTCAGCCCCAGCATTTT
NA	NA	TRBJ1-5	TRBV2	CASRESRHSNQPQHF	TGTGCCAGCAGGGAGAGCCGCCATAGCAATCAGCCCCAGCATTTT
NA	TRBD1	TRBJ1-1	TRBV30	CAWSADRDRTEAFF	TGTGCCTGGAGTGCGGACAGGGATAGGACTGAAGCTTTCTTT
NA	NA	TRBJ2-2	TRBV9	CASSSRDGELFF	TGTGCCAGCAGCTCCCGGGACGGGGAGCTGTTTTTT
once	NA	TRBJ1-1	TRBV6-2/TRBV6-3	CASSYAWGVTEAFF	TGTGCCAGCAGTTACGCGTGGGGGGTTACTGAAGCTTTCTTT
NA	TRBD1	TRBJ1-2	TRBV25-1	CASNGQATGGYTF	TGTGCCAGCAACGGACAGGCGACAGGTGGCTACACCTTC
NA	TRBD1	TRBJ2-6	TRBV11-3	CASSQTGAGANVLTF	TGTGCCAGCAGTCAGACAGGGGCTGGGGCCAACGTCCTGACTTTC
NA	NA	TRBJ2-1	TRBV5-1	CASSSLEVSSYNEQFF	TGCGCCAGCAGCTCACTAGAAGTGAGCTCCTACAATGAGCAGTTCTTC
once	NA	TRBJ2-1	TRBV4-1	CASSVLGVKYNEQFF	TGCGCCAGCAGTGTACTAGGAGTGAAGTACAATGAGCAGTTCTTC
once	TRBD1	TRBJ2-1	TRBV2	CASSFDRGSHNEQFF	TGTGCCAGCAGTTTTGACAGGGGGTCCCACAATGAGCAGTTCTTC
few	NA	TRBJ1-5	TRBV2	CASSDWVGANQPQHF	TGTGCCAGCAGTGATTGGGTGGGGGCAAATCAGCCCCAGCATTTT
NA	TRBD1	TRBJ2-1	TRBV27	CASRPPGGFYNEQFF	TGTGCCAGCAGGCCCCCAGGGGGCTTCTACAATGAGCAGTTCTTC
NA	NA	TRBJ1-4	TRBV28	CASSLYLATNEKLFF	TGTGCCAGCAGTTTATATCTAGCAACTAATGAAAAACTGTTTTTT
NA	NA	TRBJ2-1	TRBV18	CASSLSGSSGNEQFF	TGTGCCAGCTCGCTTAGCGGCTCGTCGGGAAATGAGCAGTTCTTC
NA	TRBD2	TRBJ2-3	TRBV5-4	CASSSGLAGTDTQYF	TGTGCCAGCAGTTCGGGACTAGCTGGCACAGATACGCAGTATTTT
NA	TRBD2	TRBJ2-7	TRBV28	CASSYWREGPHEQYF	TGTGCCAGCAGTTATTGGCGGGAGGGCCCCCACGAGCAGTACTTC
NA	TRBD1	TRBJ1-1	TRBV2	CASSEAGQGMNTEAFF	TGTGCCAGCAGTGAAGCGGGACAGGGCATGAACACTGAAGCTTTCTTT
NA	TRBD1	TRBJ1-4	TRBV5-1	CASSLGQGGEKLFF	TGCGCCAGCAGCTTGGGACAGGGTGGAGAAAAACTGTTTTTT
NA	NA	TRBJ2-2	TRBV5-1	CASSGGRNTGELFF	TGCGCCAGCAGCGGGGGCAGGAACACCGGGGAGCTGTTTTTT
NA	NA	TRBJ1-1	TRBV10-1	CASSDNRLTEAFF	TGCGCCAGCAGTGATAACAGGCTCACTGAAGCTTTCTTT
NA	NA	TRBJ2-7	TRBV5-1	CASSWQGGEQYF	TGCGCCAGCAGCTGGCAGGGAGGCGAGCAGTACTTC
NA	NA	TRBJ2-5	TRBV21-1	CASSTMPGLAFQETQYF	TGTGCCAGCAGCACAATGCCGGGACTAGCCTTTCAAGAGACCCAGTACTTC
NA	NA	TRBJ1-1	TRBV5-5	CASRRAGMNTEAFF	TGTGCCAGCAGACGAGCAGGGATGAACACTGAAGCTTTCTTT
NA	NA	TRBJ2-1	TRBV6-2/TRBV6-3	CASSQPFGSDEQFF	TGTGCCAGCAGCCAACCGTTCGGAAGCGATGAGCAGTTCTTC
NA	NA	TRBJ1-6	TRBV2	CASSSDRIYNSPLHF	TGTGCCAGCAGCTCGGACAGAATCTATAATTCACCCCTCCACTTT
many	NA	TRBJ1-1	TRBV19	CASSIRAGERRTEAFF	TGTGCCAGTAGTATCAGGGCAGGGGAGAGAAGGACTGAAGCTTTCTTT
few	TRBD2	TRBJ2-3	TRBV5-8	CASSLEGLAVYF	TGTGCCAGCAGCTTGGAGGGACTAGCAGTATATTTT
NA	NA	TRBJ2-1	TRBV9	CASSLPSGFEQFF	TGTGCCAGCAGCCTACCGAGCGGCTTTGAGCAGTTCTTC
NA	NA	TRBJ1-2	TRBV28	CASRDPPDYGYTF	TGTGCCAGCCGGGATCCCCCAGACTATGGCTACACCTTC
NA	TRBD1	TRBJ1-4	TRBV11-2	CASSLRQGAREKLFF	TGTGCCAGCAGCTTACGACAGGGGGCGAGGGAAAAACTGTTTTTT
once	TRBD2	TRBJ2-2	TRBV7-2	CASSSSGTTNTGELFF	TGTGCCAGCAGCTCCTCCGGGACTACGAACACCGGGGAGCTGTTTTTT
once	NA	TRBJ1-6	TRBV10-1	CASSESVITPLHF	TGCGCCAGCAGTGAATCGGTTATAACACCCCTCCACTTT
NA	TRBD2	TRBJ2-5	TRBV7-3	CASSHGLAGDQETQYF	TGTGCCAGCAGTCATGGACTAGCGGGAGACCAAGAGACCCAGTACTTC
NA	TRBD1	TRBJ1-5	TRBV24-1	CATSDSGGWQPQHF	TGTGCCACCAGTGACTCAGGGGGCTGGCAGCCCCAGCATTTT
few	TRBD1	TRBJ1-1	TRBV12-3/TRBV12-4	CASSRHTGGRAFF	TGTGCCAGCAGTCGTCATACAGGGGGGAGGGCTTTCTTT
once	TRBD1	TRBJ2-7	TRBV27	CASSLVGQLAYEQYF	TGTGCCAGCAGTTTAGTGGGACAGTTAGCGTACGAGCAGTACTTC